Listed here are 22 T cell receptor beta chains from one sample, sequenced in a study of read filtering for tumor transcriptome and immune sequencing. Molecular barcoded adaptors covering alpha/delta and beta/gamma chains were used on roughly 400 ng RNA. TCRdb ran MiXCR on the reads and lists one entry per CDR3 protein. The sample includes roughly 69,000 distinct CDR3 sequences, roughly 13% seen only once; the top ten take approximately 47%. The sequenced sample consisted of a population of CD138-negative cells sorted from bone marrow. The receptors originated from a donor at least 40 years old with multiple myeloma.

This clonotype was seen at least ten times. The rearrangement uses TRBV6-2 or TRBV6-3 and TRBJ2-1; 8 bases fit TRBD1. The germline CDR1 and CDR2 sequences are MNHEY and SVGEGT. V was clipped by 2 bases and J by 9 bases; unmatched bases: 9. The CDR3 runs to 15 residues. The CDR3 here is CASSYGPSGGGEQFF. In nucleotides, the CDR3 is TGTGCCAGCAGTTACGGCCCATCAGGGGGCGGTGAGCAGTTCTTC.

This clonotype was found many times. The chain employs TRBV30 and TRBJ2-1, with a tentative D call TRBD2 (5 bases). This CDR3 has 13 amino acids. CDR1 is GTSNPN, CDR2 SVGIG, per germline (reference sequence). Trimming cost V 0 bases and J 7 bases, with 10 bases left between them. The CDR3 DNA follows: TGTGCCTGGAGTGTACCATGGGAGAATGAGCAGTTCTTC. It specifies CAWSVPWENEQFF.

This clonotype occurred many times. This chain uses TRBV29-1 with TRBJ1-1, with 11 bases matching TRBD1. V dropped 6 bases and J dropped 5; count of bases not matched to a gene: 5. The CDR3 totals 13 residues. Germline CDR1 and CDR2: SQVTM and ANQGSEA. Written as DNA, the CDR3 is TGCAGCGTAGGACAGGGGGCGGGGACTGAAGCTTTCTTT. It encodes CSVGQGAGTEAFF.

This clonotype was counted many times. This chain links TRBV5-6 with TRBJ2-7, with a tentative D call TRBD1 (6 bases). The CDR3 contains 16 residues. Germline lookup yields CDR1 SGHDT and CDR2 YYEEEE. The V end was cut by 4 bases, the J end by 5 bases, with 22 bases between. CDR3 nucleotides: TGTGCCAGCAGCCTAACCGGACAGACCGCTGTAAACGAGCAGTACTTC. This codes for CASSLTGQTAVNEQYF.

The rearrangement joins TRBV4-3 to TRBJ2-1, with 7 positions matching TRBD2. The ends lost 0 bases at V and 2 bases at J; junction bases unmatched: 4. The length of the CDR3 is 16 residues. Looked up from germline, CDR1 is LGHNA and CDR2 is YSLEER. The CDR3 region is CASSQERRGTYNEQFF. In DNA form, the CDR3 reads TGCGCCAGCAGCCAAGAACGGCGGGGGACCTACAATGAGCAGTTCTTC.

This clonotype was counted at least ten times. The chain recombines TRBV14 with TRBJ2-4; tentatively, D is TRBD1 (5 bases). CDR1 and CDR2 (germline): SGHDN, FVKESK. The CDR3 contains 15 residues. Trimming shortened V by 2 bases and J by 3 bases, and 11 bases separated the two germline ends. In DNA form, the CDR3 reads TGTGCCAGCAGCCAAACAGGCCTAGTCAAAAACATTCAGTACTTC. It yields the protein CASSQTGLVKNIQYF. Drawing the rest from reference TRBV14 and TRBJ2-4, the complete variable domain is EAGVTQFPSHSVIEKGQTVTLRCDPISGHDNLYWYRRVMGKEIKFLLHFVKESKQDESGMPNNRFLAERTGGTYSTLKVQPAELEDSGVYFCASSQTGLVKNIQYFGAGTRLSVL.

The sample holds one count of this clonotype. It may be a read error: a sequence one base away is much more abundant. This chain connects TRBV4-1 to TRBJ2-1; D remains ambiguous. Per germline, CDR1 MGHRA and CDR2 YSYEKL. The CDR3 covers 14 residues. V was shortened by 3 bases and J by 9 bases, with 15 bases between the two germline ends. The CDR3 loop reads CASSHSDGFSEQFF. The CDR3 region has the DNA TGCGCCAGCAGCCATTCGGACGGTTTCAGTGAGCAGTTCTTC.

In its sample, this clonotype was seen many times. This chain joins TRBV7-8 and TRBJ2-1; 9 bases agree with TRBD1. After removal of 9 bases from V and 10 bases from J, the junction contained 7 bases not matched to a gene. Germline V gene data show CDR1 as SGHVS and CDR2 as FQNEAQ. The CDR3 runs 12 residues. The CDR3 sequence is CASQGQGGEQFF. CDR3 nucleotides: TGTGCCAGTCAGGGACAGGGTGGAGAGCAGTTCTTC.

This clonotype has more than one count but fewer than ten. The chain links TRBV9 to TRBJ2-3; D is uncertain. The V end was cut by 1 base, the J end by 2 bases, with 2 bases between. Germline values: CDR1 SGDLS, CDR2 YYNGEE. The CDR3 has 12 residues. The CDR3 DNA sequence: TGTGCCAGCAGCGTACACACAGATACGCAGTATTTT. Translation gives CASSVHTDTQYF.

This clonotype occurred many times. This chain connects TRBV11-3 to TRBJ2-4, with 8 bases fitting TRBD1. Germline-derived CDR1 and CDR2 are SGHNT and YENEEA. The CDR3 length is 16 residues. J was trimmed by 0 bases and V by 5 bases; bases with no gene match: 6. The CDR3 reads CASSQPGQEAKNIQYF. DNA for the CDR3: TGTGCCAGCAGCCAACCGGGACAGGAAGCCAAAAACATTCAGTACTTC.

A note on this clonotype: This may stem from a read error, because a much larger clone lies one nucleotide away. The chain combines TRBV20-1 with TRBJ2-7; unclear D gene. This CDR3 is built from 13 residues. V lost 1 base to trimming and J lost 3 bases, with 10 bases between them. Germline V gene sequence: CDR1 DFQATT, CDR2 SNEGSKA (reference sequence). The CDR3 spells CSARAGWDYEQYF. CDR3 nucleotide sequence: TGCAGTGCTAGAGCGGGTTGGGACTACGAGCAGTACTTC.

Of note for this clonotype: With a much larger clone just one base away, this may be a read error. The chain couples TRBV27 to TRBJ1-1; D is unresolved. The V end lost 5 bases, the J end lost 2 bases, and 15 bases lay between the germline ends. CDR1 MNHEY and CDR2 SMNVEV come from the germline V gene (reference sequence). This CDR3 has 15 residues. The chain's CDR3 is CASSLDTKGNTEAFF. The DNA of the CDR3 is TGTGCCAGCAGTCTCGATACAAAGGGCAACACTGAAGCTTTCTTT.

The chain has TRBV5-4 and TRBJ2-1; weak D call: TRBD1 (5 bases). CDR3 length equals 16 residues. The germline V gene has CDR1 SGHNT and CDR2 YYREEE (reference sequence). With 0 bases removed from V and 4 bases from J, the gap between germline ends came to 14 bases. CDR3 sequence (DNA): TGTGCCAGCAGCTTGGGACAGCCCCTCAGATACAATGAGCAGTTCTTC. Its protein product is CASSLGQPLRYNEQFF.

Many counts were recorded for this clonotype. V usage is TRBV4-3 and J usage is TRBJ1-5; D gene uncertain. CDR1 is LGHNA, CDR2 YSLEER, per germline. The CDR3 is made up of 16 amino acids. V was clipped by 0 bases and J by 2 bases, with 11 bases between them. DNA of the CDR3: TGCGCCAGCAGCCAAGACCCCCATTCCCGCAATCAGCCCCAGCATTTT. It translates to CASSQDPHSRNQPQHF.

Of note for this clonotype: A much larger clone lies a single base off, so this may be a read error. The chain links TRBV15 to TRBJ2-1; TRBD1 matches at 7 bases. CDR3 length: 16 residues. The germline CDR1 and CDR2 sequences are LNHNV and YYDKDF (reference sequence). J lost 4 bases, V lost 5 bases, and 11 bases had no gene match. The CDR3 DNA sequence: TGTGCCACCAGCGGACAGGTCTTTGAGGGGTACAATGAGCAGTTCTTC. This gives the protein CATSGQVFEGYNEQFF.

Turning to this clonotype: This may come from a read error, since a much larger clone is one base off. This sequence joins TRBV28 and TRBJ1-1; D may be TRBD1 (5 bases). The germline CDR1 and CDR2 sequences are MDHEN and SYDVKM. The CDR3 is 15 amino acids. Between the trimmed V and J ends, which lost 0 bases and 0 bases, there was a span of 8 bases. The CDR3 loop is CASSLWSRVNTEAFF. The CDR3 DNA sequence: TGTGCCAGCAGTTTATGGAGCAGGGTGAACACTGAAGCTTTCTTT.

This clonotype was seen repeatedly, ten times or more. The chain joins TRBV30 to TRBJ2-3, with D possibly being TRBD1 (5 bases). The CDR3 is made up of 11 amino acids. Between the trimmed V and J ends, which lost 6 bases and 11 bases, there was a span of 15 bases. Germline lookup yields CDR1 GTSNPN and CDR2 SVGIG (reference sequence). The CDR3 spells CACKRGTEQYF. CDR3 in DNA: TGTGCCTGCAAAAGGGGCACGGAGCAGTATTTT.

This clonotype was seen many times. This chain joins TRBV12-3 or TRBV12-4 and TRBJ2-3; 9 bases agree with TRBD2. This CDR3 has 13 residues. The ends lost 9 bases at V and 4 bases at J; junction bases unmatched: 5. CDR3 amino acids: CASGREGADTQYF. As DNA, the CDR3 is TGTGCCAGTGGGCGGGAGGGCGCAGATACGCAGTATTTT.

This clonotype was detected many times. The chain has TRBV6-1 and TRBJ1-2, with a tentative D call TRBD1 (5 bases). Germline CDR1 is MNHNS and CDR2 is SASEGT. This CDR3 has 14 amino acids. Trimming shortened V by 4 bases and J by 3 bases, and 12 bases separated the two germline ends. The CDR3 nucleotides are TGTGCCAGCAGTGTGGACAATCTCCACTATGGCTACACCTTC. Encoded protein: CASSVDNLHYGYTF.

This clonotype was counted ten times or more. The gene calls are TRBV5-5 and TRBJ1-6; TRBD1 matches 7 bases. The germline V gene has CDR1 SGHKS and CDR2 YYEKEE (reference sequence). Trimming cost V 1 base and J 8 bases; bases outside gene matches: 3. This CDR3 is built from 14 residues. The CDR3 is CASSLQGGDSPLHF. The CDR3 DNA is TGTGCCAGCAGCTTGCAGGGGGGTGATTCACCCCTCCACTTT.

Many counts were recorded for this clonotype. V is TRBV18 and J is TRBJ1-1; a possible D gene is TRBD1 (5 bases). The germline V gene has CDR1 KGHSH and CDR2 LQKENI. CDR3 size: 14 residues. Trimming left V 4 bases short and J 4 bases short, with 13 bases between. Here the CDR3 reads CASSQGPTGTEAFF. The CDR3 DNA reads TGTGCCAGCTCACAGGGACCCACGGGCACTGAAGCTTTCTTT.

As to this clonotype: This may be a read error: a much more frequent sequence differs by one nucleotide. The chain uses TRBV6-2 or TRBV6-3 and TRBJ2-7; the D is unclear. Per the germline V gene, CDR1 is MNHEY and CDR2 is SVGEGT. With 0 bases removed from V and 3 bases from J, the gap between germline ends came to 15 bases. The CDR3 is 16 amino acids. The CDR3 nucleotides read TGTGCCAGCAGTTACTCGAGGACCGCAGTGCACTACGAGCAGTACTTC. This gives the protein CASSYSRTAVHYEQYF.